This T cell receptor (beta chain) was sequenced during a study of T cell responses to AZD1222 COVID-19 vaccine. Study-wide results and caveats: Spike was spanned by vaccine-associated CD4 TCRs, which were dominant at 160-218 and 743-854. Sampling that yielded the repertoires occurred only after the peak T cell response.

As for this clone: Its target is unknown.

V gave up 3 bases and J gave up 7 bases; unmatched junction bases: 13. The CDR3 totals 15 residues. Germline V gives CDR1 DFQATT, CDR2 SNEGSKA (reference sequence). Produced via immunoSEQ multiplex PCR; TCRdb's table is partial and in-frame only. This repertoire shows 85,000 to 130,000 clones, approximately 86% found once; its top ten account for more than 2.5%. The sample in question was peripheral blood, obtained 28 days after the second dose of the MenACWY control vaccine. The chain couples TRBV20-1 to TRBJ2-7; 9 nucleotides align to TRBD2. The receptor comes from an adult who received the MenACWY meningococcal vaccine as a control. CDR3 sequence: CSASPVQRGVGEQYF. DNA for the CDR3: TGCAGTGCTAGTCCAGTTCAGCGGGGGGTAGGAGAGCAGTACTTC.